This section outlines one T cell receptor (beta chain) sequence together with its context. What it binds is not known. The data originate from a study of shared clonotypes between healthy human individuals. Findings of the study overall: There were few donors, and this limited the genetic and exposure-history diversity represented.

CD4+ cells underwent separation, giving CD45RA+ naive and CD45RA-negative memory subsets. Libraries were prepared by immunoSEQ multiplex PCR; TCRdb keeps only in-frame clonotypes and omits some of them. This table holds 950,000 to 1,200,000 clones, approximately 77% found once. CDR1 and CDR2 (germline): MNHEY, SMNVEV (reference sequence). V dropped 4 bases and J dropped 1 base, with 11 bases sitting between them. The CDR3 is 14 residues long. Sequenced input: memory CD4+ T cells from PBMCs. Subset of the sample: CD45RA-negative fraction. The chain joins TRBV27 to TRBJ2-7; D gene unclear. The TCR was taken from a man aged 18 to 29 in good health. Some clones in this sample may be carry-over from other donors' samples. CDR3 DNA: TGTGCCAGCAGTTATTGGGCCGAGTCCTACGAGCAGTACTTC. Protein: CASSYWAESYEQYF.